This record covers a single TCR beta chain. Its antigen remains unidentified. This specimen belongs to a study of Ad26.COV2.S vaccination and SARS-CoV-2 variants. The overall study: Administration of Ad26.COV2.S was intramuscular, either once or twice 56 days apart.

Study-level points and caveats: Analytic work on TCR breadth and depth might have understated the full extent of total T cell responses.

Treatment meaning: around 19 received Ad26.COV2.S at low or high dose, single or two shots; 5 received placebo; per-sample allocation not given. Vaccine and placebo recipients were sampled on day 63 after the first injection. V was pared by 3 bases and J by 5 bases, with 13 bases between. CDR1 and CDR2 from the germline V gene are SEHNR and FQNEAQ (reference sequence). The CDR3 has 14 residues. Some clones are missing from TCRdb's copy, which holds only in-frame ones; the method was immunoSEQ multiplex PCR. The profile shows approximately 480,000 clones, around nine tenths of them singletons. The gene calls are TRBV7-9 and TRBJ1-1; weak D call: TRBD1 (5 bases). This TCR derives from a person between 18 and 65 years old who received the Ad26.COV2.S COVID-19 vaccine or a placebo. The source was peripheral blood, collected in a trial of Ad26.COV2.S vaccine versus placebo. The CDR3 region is CASSFEGKGTEAFF. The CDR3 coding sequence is TGTGCCAGCAGCTTTGAGGGGAAAGGGACTGAAGCTTTCTTT.